One sample yielded the 27 T cell receptor beta chains listed below, sequenced in a study of blood T cell repertoires in COVID-19. Clones were sequenced by immunoSEQ multiplex PCR, and TCRdb holds only the in-frame ones, with some missing. This sample has over 300,000 clones, with approximately 83% found just once. Sequencing was done on a sample of PBMCs or T cells enriched from blood (not recorded which). The receptor set was obtained from a man aged 25 to 45 who had recovered from COVID-19.

The chain employs TRBV7-2 and TRBJ1-1, with 9 bases lining up with TRBD1. J was trimmed by 5 bases and V by 5 bases; bases with no gene match: 12. CDR1 and CDR2 (germline): SGHTA, FQGNSA. This CDR3 has 16 amino acids. CDR3 sequence reads: CASSLRAGQGGTEAFF. CDR3 nucleotides: TGTGCCAGCAGCCTTCGGGCGGGACAGGGAGGGACTGAAGCTTTCTTT.

The genes are TRBV6-4 and TRBJ2-1; tentative D call: TRBD2 (5 bases). Germline values: CDR1 MRHNA, CDR2 SNTAGT. Trimming removed 5 bases at V and 6 bases at J, with 11 bases between. The CDR3 consists of 13 residues. The CDR3 DNA reads TGTGCCAGCAGTAACCTAGCAGGCAATGAGCAGTTCTTC. Protein product: CASSNLAGNEQFF.

The CDR3 DNA is TGTGCCAGCAGGGGGACAGGGGACGGTCGCAATCAGCCCCAGCATTTT. Its translation is CASRGTGDGRNQPQHF. The V gene is TRBV2, the J gene TRBJ1-5, with TRBD1 matching 10 bases. Germline loops: CDR1 SNHLY, CDR2 FYNNEI. V was pared by 6 bases and J by 2 bases, with 7 bases of the junction left unmatched. The CDR3 is made up of 16 amino acids.

The chain links TRBV14 to TRBJ2-7; 9 bases line up with TRBD1. The CDR3 totals 16 residues. The germline V gene encodes CDR1 SGHDN and CDR2 FVKESK. V lost 0 bases to trimming and J lost 6 bases; unmatched junction nucleotides: 9. The CDR3 loop reads CASSQDQGTGLSEQYF. The CDR3 DNA is TGTGCCAGCAGCCAAGATCAGGGGACAGGGCTTTCCGAGCAGTACTTC.

The rearrangement links TRBV6-2 or TRBV6-3 to TRBJ2-1, with TRBD2 as a possible D gene (5 bases). Germline CDR1 and CDR2: MNHEY and SVGEGT. This CDR3 is 18 amino acids long. V dropped 0 bases and J dropped 4 bases, with 19 bases sitting between them. CDR3 loop: CASSYSTVALGGYNEQFF. The CDR3 region has the DNA TGTGCCAGCAGTTACTCGACGGTCGCACTAGGAGGATACAATGAGCAGTTCTTC.

The CDR3 here is CASSAYRGLEYEQYF. The CDR3 nucleotides read TGTGCCAGCAGCGCGTACAGGGGGCTGGAATACGAGCAGTACTTC. The J gene is TRBJ2-7, the V gene TRBV7-9; 9 positions agree with TRBD1. The junction had 9 bases not matched to a gene; V was cut back by 5 bases and J by 4 bases. CDR1 and CDR2 (germline): SEHNR, FQNEAQ (reference sequence). This CDR3 comprises 15 residues.

The chain uses TRBV4-2 and TRBJ2-2; no definite D call. Trimming pared 1 base from V and 9 bases from J, leaving 6 bases between. This CDR3 has 12 residues. Germline loops: CDR1 LGHNA, CDR2 YNFKEQ. The CDR3, as DNA: TGTGCCAGCAGCCAAGCTTCCCGGGAGCTGTTTTTT. It specifies CASSQASRELFF.

The chain recombines TRBV11-1 with TRBJ1-2, with 8 bases fitting TRBD1. Germline V lookup: CDR1 SGHAT, CDR2 FQDESV (reference sequence). V was clipped by 8 bases and J by 1 base; unmatched bases: 3. The CDR3 sequence is 13 residues long. This CDR3 is CASGQGHNYGYTF. The CDR3 bases are TGTGCCAGCGGACAGGGACATAACTATGGCTACACCTTC. Together with reference TRBV11-1 and TRBJ1-2, the CDR3 gives the full variable domain: EAEVAQSPRYKITEKSQAVAFWCDPISGHATLYWYRQILGQGPELLVQFQDESVVDDSQLPKDRFSAERLKGVDSTLKIQPAELGDSAMYLCASGQGHNYGYTFGSGTRLTVV.

The V gene is TRBV7-8, the J gene TRBJ1-6; TRBD1 is a possible D gene (6 bases). CDR3 length: 15 amino acids. Per the germline V gene, CDR1 is SGHVS and CDR2 is FQNEAQ. Trimming took 5 bases from V and 9 from J, leaving 17 bases between them. The CDR3 bases are TGTGCCAGCAGCGACCTCTTTGGGGGCCTTTCACCCCTCCACTTT. Amino acid sequence: CASSDLFGGLSPLHF.

Points on this clone: Just one base apart from a much larger clone, this may be a read error. This chain uses TRBV7-9 with TRBJ1-6, with 7 bases that match TRBD1. Germline assignment: CDR1 SEHNR and CDR2 FQNEAQ (reference sequence). The CDR3 has 14 amino acids. The trim removed 4 bases at V and 7 bases at J, leaving 4 bases unmatched. The CDR3 loop reads CASSSGTENSPLHF. CDR3 bases: TGTGCCAGCAGCTCCGGGACAGAAAATTCACCCCTCCACTTT.

The chain joins TRBV6-5 to TRBJ1-5; a possible D gene is TRBD1 (5 bases). V was trimmed by 7 bases and J by 1 base, leaving 14 bases between them. This CDR3 is 15 amino acids long. Germline values: CDR1 MNHEY, CDR2 SVGAGI. The CDR3 protein is CASTMNRGSNQPQHF. The CDR3, as DNA: TGTGCCAGCACTATGAACCGGGGGAGCAATCAGCCCCAGCATTTT.

The rearrangement uses TRBV5-1 and TRBJ2-7; TRBD2 is a possible D gene (6 bases). The germline V gene encodes CDR1 SGHRS and CDR2 YFSETQ. The V end was cut by 4 bases, the J end by 3 bases, with 17 bases between. The length of the CDR3 is 15 residues. CDR3 amino acids: CASSRGAGRLYEQYF. CDR3 coding DNA: TGCGCCAGCAGCAGAGGAGCAGGGAGGCTCTACGAGCAGTACTTC.

The rearrangement links TRBV7-9 to TRBJ1-2, with 7 bases matching TRBD1. This CDR3 region has 15 residues. V lost 5 bases and J lost 12; bases outside the gene matches: 18. The germline V gene encodes CDR1 SEHNR and CDR2 FQNEAQ (reference sequence). In nucleotides, the CDR3 is TGTGCCAGCAGCAACTACCGGGACAGCTACAGCCCGGACACCTTC. Its protein product is CASSNYRDSYSPDTF.

V is TRBV10-3 and J is TRBJ1-1; D gene ambiguous. Per the germline V gene, CDR1 is ENHRY and CDR2 is SYGVKD. This CDR3 is built from 14 residues. V lost 3 bases to trimming and J lost 6 bases, with 14 bases between them. In DNA form, the CDR3 reads TGTGCCATCAGTGAACGGGTAAGGAGTCCTGAAGCTTTCTTT. Amino acid sequence: CAISERVRSPEAFF.

The genes are TRBV4-2 and TRBJ2-1; D is undetermined. From germline, CDR1 is LGHNA and CDR2 YNFKEQ. The CDR3 consists of 13 residues. Trimming took 2 bases from V and 3 from J, leaving 5 bases between them. The chain's CDR3 is CASSQRIYNEQFF. The CDR3 DNA reads as TGTGCCAGCAGCCAACGTATCTACAATGAGCAGTTCTTC.

This rearrangement joins TRBV6-5 to TRBJ1-1; D perhaps matches TRBD1 (5 bases). This CDR3 is 12 amino acids long. The germline V gene has CDR1 MNHEY and CDR2 SVGAGI. V was cut by 5 bases and J by 9 bases, with 13 bases left in between. The CDR3 sequence is CASSRRGRKAFF. CDR3 nucleotide sequence: TGTGCCAGCAGTCGAAGGGGAAGGAAAGCTTTCTTT.

The genes are TRBV4-2 and TRBJ1-4; 9 nucleotides line up with TRBD1. CDR3 size: 12 residues. CDR1 is LGHNA and CDR2 is YNFKEQ in the germline V gene. With 2 bases clipped from V and 15 bases from J, the junction kept 4 bases outside the gene matches. The CDR3 DNA follows: TGTGCCAGCAGCCAACGACAGGGGGGATTGTTTTTT. This translates into CASSQRQGGLFF.

The CDR3 reads CASSLREGNYGYTF. CDR3 nucleotide sequence: TGTGCCAGCAGTTTGAGGGAAGGGAACTATGGCTACACCTTC. The chain links TRBV6-5 to TRBJ1-2; D is undetermined. This CDR3 has 14 residues. Germline values: CDR1 MNHEY, CDR2 SVGAGI. V was cut by 4 bases and J by 2 bases, with 11 bases left in between.

The chain combines TRBV7-3 with TRBJ1-2, with TRBD1 as a possible D gene (5 bases). The length of the CDR3 is 13 residues. Germline V lookup: CDR1 SGHTA, CDR2 FQGTGA. Trimming shortened V by 5 bases and J by 4 bases, and 11 bases separated the two germline ends. The DNA for the CDR3 is TGTGCCAGCAGCCCCGACAGCCTCTATGGCTACACCTTC. Translation: CASSPDSLYGYTF.

The chain employs TRBV4-3 and TRBJ2-3; 9 bases are shared with TRBD2. Germline lookup yields CDR1 LGHNA and CDR2 YSLEER. With V trimmed by 4 bases and J by 6 bases, 8 bases remained unmatched. This CDR3 comprises 15 residues. CDR3 nucleotide sequence: TGCGCCAGCAGCCTTCAAGCGGGGGGATCGGATACGCAGTATTTT. Protein product: CASSLQAGGSDTQYF.

This clone was found a few times. Different DNA sequences within this sample yield the same CDR3. This sequence joins TRBV6-5 and TRBJ1-2, with D perhaps matching TRBD1 (5 bases). CDR3 length: 13 amino acids. The germline V gene has CDR1 MNHEY and CDR2 SVGAGI. The germline V and J ends were trimmed by 1 base and 6 bases, with 9 bases remaining between them. CDR3 protein: CASSYWQGNGYTF. CDR3 nucleotides: TGTGCCAGCAGTTACTGGCAGGGTAATGGCTACACCTTC.

The chain recombines TRBV29-1 with TRBJ1-1, with no clear D. V was cut by 8 bases and J by 5 bases, with 12 bases left in between. The V gene's germline CDR1 is SQVTM and CDR2 ANQGSEA. The CDR3 length is 11 residues. CDR3 DNA sequence: TGCAGCCACGAGCCGGGGACTGAAGCTTTCTTT. Translated, it gives CSHEPGTEAFF.

The chain employs TRBV27 and TRBJ1-2; 9 nucleotides line up with TRBD1. CDR3 size: 15 residues. V shed 3 bases and J 0 bases; nucleotides not matched to a gene: 2. Germline assignment: CDR1 MNHEY and CDR2 SMNVEV (reference sequence). DNA of the CDR3: TGTGCCAGCAGTTTGACAGGGGGAGCTAACTATGGCTACACCTTC. This codes for CASSLTGGANYGYTF.

The chain is built from TRBV29-1 and TRBJ2-7, with D possibly TRBD2 on 6 matching bases. Germline values: CDR1 SQVTM, CDR2 ANQGSEA. V lost 3 bases, J lost 3 bases, and 12 bases lay in between. The CDR3 totals 13 residues. This CDR3 reads CSVEGTGVYEQYF. DNA of the CDR3: TGCAGCGTTGAGGGGACGGGGGTCTACGAGCAGTACTTC.

The chain recombines TRBV7-3 with TRBJ1-1; 10 bases line up with TRBD1. Germline V gene data show CDR1 as SGHTA and CDR2 as FQGTGA. V shed 5 bases, J shed 4 bases, and the junction held 7 bases outside the gene matches. The CDR3 covers 15 residues. CDR3 protein: CASSLIGTGATEAFF. In nucleotides, the CDR3 is TGTGCCAGCAGCCTAATTGGGACAGGGGCCACTGAAGCTTTCTTT.

This chain links TRBV6-5 with TRBJ1-2; D perhaps matches TRBD1 (5 bases). Germline CDR1 MNHEY, CDR2 SVGAGI. V gave up 1 base and J gave up 2 bases, with 14 bases separating them. The CDR3 is made up of 16 amino acids. CDR3 sequence reads: CASSYYGGVKNYGYTF. In nucleotides, the CDR3 is TGTGCCAGCAGTTACTACGGGGGGGTGAAAAACTATGGCTACACCTTC.

This clone appeared once. V gene TRBV11-1 combines with J gene TRBJ1-2; D might be TRBD1 (5 bases). V lost 4 bases to trimming and J lost 3 bases, with 15 bases between them. The CDR3 loop spans 15 amino acids. In germline, CDR1 is SGHAT, CDR2 FQDESV (reference sequence). The CDR3 region has the DNA TGTGCCAGCAGCTCCTATTCCCTGACAGACTATGGCTACACCTTC. The encoded protein is CASSSYSLTDYGYTF.